The 10 T cell receptor beta chains in this list originate from one sample, sequenced in a study of blood T cell repertoires in COVID-19. The data were produced by immunoSEQ multiplex PCR, yet TCRdb's version contains in-frame clones alone and is incomplete. In the table there are 450,000 to 600,000 clones, 87% of which are singletons. The source material was PBMCs or T cells enriched from blood (not recorded which). The receptors shown here come from a woman aged 18-30 years who had recovered from COVID-19.

The chain combines TRBV30 with TRBJ2-2; 9 bases match TRBD1. This CDR3 has 15 amino acids. V lost 4 bases and J lost 8; bases outside the gene matches: 11. Germline lookup yields CDR1 GTSNPN and CDR2 SVGIG (reference sequence). The CDR3 region is CAWKSGTGLWGELFF. The CDR3 bases are TGTGCCTGGAAATCCGGGACAGGGTTGTGGGGGGAGCTGTTTTTT.

J is TRBJ1-2 and V is TRBV6-5; perhaps TRBD1 as D (5 bases). The CDR3 spans 13 residues. The V end lost 6 bases, the J end lost 5 bases, and 13 bases lay between the germline ends. In germline, CDR1 is MNHEY, CDR2 SVGAGI. CDR3 sequence reads: CASRGRALYGYTF. DNA for the CDR3: TGTGCCAGCAGGGGCAGGGCCCTATATGGCTACACCTTC.

The rearrangement joins TRBV3-1 (or the pseudogene TRBV3-2) to TRBJ2-1, with 7 nucleotides matching TRBD1. The CDR3 loop spans 15 amino acids. The ends lost 5 bases at V and 4 bases at J; junction bases unmatched: 8. Germline CDR1 and CDR2: LGHDT and YNNKEL (reference sequence). As DNA, the CDR3 is TGTGCCAGCAGCTTGATAGGGGACAGATACAATGAGCAGTTCTTC. Translation: CASSLIGDRYNEQFF.

This rearrangement joins TRBV29-1 to TRBJ1-2, with 9 positions matching TRBD1. In germline, CDR1 is SQVTM, CDR2 ANQGSEA. The CDR3 has 14 amino acids. V was pared by 7 bases and J by 3 bases, with 9 bases of the junction left unmatched. The CDR3 reads CSAGDRERHYGYTF. The CDR3 DNA is TGCAGCGCCGGGGACAGGGAAAGGCACTATGGCTACACCTTC.

The genes are TRBV3-1 (or the pseudogene TRBV3-2) and TRBJ2-3; D remains unclear. Germline V lookup: CDR1 LGHDT, CDR2 YNNKEL (reference sequence). The CDR3 spans 11 residues. The ends were cut back, 3 bases at V and 6 bases at J, with 4 bases in the middle. DNA of the CDR3: TGTGCCAGCAGCCAGGGCGATACGCAGTATTTT. This sequence encodes CASSQGDTQYF.

The rearrangement links TRBV7-9 to TRBJ1-2, with 9 bases identical to TRBD1. This CDR3 region has 15 residues. Germline CDR1 is SEHNR and CDR2 is FQNEAQ (reference sequence). V was pared by 2 bases and J by 5 bases, with 6 bases of the junction left unmatched. The CDR3 sequence is CASSLREDRGYGYTF. CDR3 DNA sequence: TGTGCCAGCAGCTTAAGGGAGGACAGGGGTTATGGCTACACCTTC.

The chain recombines TRBV10-3 with TRBJ2-1; 8 nucleotides align to TRBD1. V dropped 3 bases and J dropped 2; count of bases not matched to a gene: 9. This CDR3 is built from 17 residues. Germline CDR1 is ENHRY and CDR2 is SYGVKD. CDR3 in DNA: TGTGCCATCAGTGAAGAGCAGGGGGCGTCGGCCTACAATGAGCAGTTCTTC. The encoded protein is CAISEEQGASAYNEQFF.

V gene TRBV6-5 combines with J gene TRBJ2-2; 9 bases are shared with TRBD1. V was clipped by 7 bases and J by 5 bases; unmatched bases: 5. CDR3 length: 14 amino acids. CDR1 is MNHEY and CDR2 is SVGAGI in the germline V gene. CDR3 coding DNA: TGTGCCAGCACTTGGGACAGGGCAACCGGGGAGCTGTTTTTT. Translating it yields CASTWDRATGELFF.

The CDR3 nucleotides are TGTGCCAGCAGTTACAGTGGAGAAATGAACACTGAAGCTTTCTTT. Protein: CASSYSGEMNTEAFF. This rearrangement joins TRBV6-5 to TRBJ1-1; D remains unclear. This CDR3 has 15 amino acids. Trimming took 2 bases from V and 0 from J, leaving 10 bases between them. Germline V gene sequence: CDR1 MNHEY, CDR2 SVGAGI.

The chain is built from TRBV7-2 and TRBJ2-3, with 11 bases that match TRBD2. The CDR3 covers 15 residues. In germline, CDR1 is SGHTA, CDR2 FQGNSA. V lost 5 bases and J lost 4; bases outside the gene matches: 5. CDR3 DNA: TGTGCCAGCAGCCCATTAGCGGGGGGGCCAGATACGCAGTATTTT. It is translated as CASSPLAGGPDTQYF.